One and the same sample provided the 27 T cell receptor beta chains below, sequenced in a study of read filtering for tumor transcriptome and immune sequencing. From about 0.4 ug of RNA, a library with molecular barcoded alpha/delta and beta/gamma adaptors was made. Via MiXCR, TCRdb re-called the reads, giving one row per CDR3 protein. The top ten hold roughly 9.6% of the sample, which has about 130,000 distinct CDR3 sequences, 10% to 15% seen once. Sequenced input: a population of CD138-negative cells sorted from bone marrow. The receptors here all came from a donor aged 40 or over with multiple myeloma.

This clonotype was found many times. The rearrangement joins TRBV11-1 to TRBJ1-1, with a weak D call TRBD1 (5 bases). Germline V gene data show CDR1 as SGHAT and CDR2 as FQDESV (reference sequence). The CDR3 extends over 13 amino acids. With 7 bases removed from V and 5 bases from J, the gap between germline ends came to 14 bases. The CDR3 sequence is CASNLLGGTEAFF. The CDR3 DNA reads TGTGCCAGCAACCTACTCGGGGGTACTGAAGCTTTCTTT.

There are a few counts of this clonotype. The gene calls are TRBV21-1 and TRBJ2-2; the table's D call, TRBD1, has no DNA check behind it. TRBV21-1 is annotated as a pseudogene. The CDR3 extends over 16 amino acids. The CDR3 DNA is TGTGCCAGCAGCAAAGCAGGGACAGGGGCCACCGGGGAGCTGTTTTTT. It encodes CASSKAGTGATGELFF.

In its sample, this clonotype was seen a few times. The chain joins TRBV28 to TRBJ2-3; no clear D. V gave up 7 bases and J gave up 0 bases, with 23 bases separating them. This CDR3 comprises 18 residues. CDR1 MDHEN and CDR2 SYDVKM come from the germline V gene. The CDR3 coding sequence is TGTGCCAGCACCTCCTACCGCCACGGGTACTCTAGCACAGATACGCAGTATTTT. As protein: CASTSYRHGYSSTDTQYF.

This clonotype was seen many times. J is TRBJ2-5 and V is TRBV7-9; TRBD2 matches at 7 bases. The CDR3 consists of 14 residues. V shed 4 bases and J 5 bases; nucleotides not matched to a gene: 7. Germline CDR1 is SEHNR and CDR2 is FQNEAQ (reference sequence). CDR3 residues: CASSWGGGSETQYF. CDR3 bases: TGTGCCAGCAGCTGGGGCGGGGGTTCGGAGACCCAGTACTTC.

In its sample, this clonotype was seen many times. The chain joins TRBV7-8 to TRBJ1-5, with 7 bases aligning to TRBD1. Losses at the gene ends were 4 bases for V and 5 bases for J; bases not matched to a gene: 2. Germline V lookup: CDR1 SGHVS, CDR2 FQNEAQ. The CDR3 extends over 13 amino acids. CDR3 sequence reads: CASSSQGDQPQHF. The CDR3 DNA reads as TGTGCCAGCAGCTCGCAGGGGGATCAGCCCCAGCATTTT.

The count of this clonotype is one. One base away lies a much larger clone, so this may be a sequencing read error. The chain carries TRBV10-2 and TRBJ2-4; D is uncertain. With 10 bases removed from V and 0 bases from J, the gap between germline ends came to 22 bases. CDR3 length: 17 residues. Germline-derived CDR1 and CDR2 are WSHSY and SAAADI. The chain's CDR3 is CAITCGAGTLAKNIQYF. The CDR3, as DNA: TGCGCCATAACGTGTGGAGCAGGAACCCTAGCCAAAAACATTCAGTACTTC.

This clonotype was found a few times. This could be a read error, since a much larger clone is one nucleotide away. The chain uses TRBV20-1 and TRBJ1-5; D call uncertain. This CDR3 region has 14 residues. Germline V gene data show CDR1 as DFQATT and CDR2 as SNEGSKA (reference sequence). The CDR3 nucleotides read TGCCGTGCTAGAAAGGATTATAGCAATCAGCCCCAGCATTTT. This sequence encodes CRARKDYSNQPQHF.

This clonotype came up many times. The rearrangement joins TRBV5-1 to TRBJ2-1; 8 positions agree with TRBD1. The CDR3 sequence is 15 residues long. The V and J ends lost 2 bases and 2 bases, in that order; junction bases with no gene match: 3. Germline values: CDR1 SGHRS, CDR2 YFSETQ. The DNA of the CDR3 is TGCGCCAGCAGCTTCGAGACAGGGGCCTACAATGAGCAGTTCTTC. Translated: CASSFETGAYNEQFF.

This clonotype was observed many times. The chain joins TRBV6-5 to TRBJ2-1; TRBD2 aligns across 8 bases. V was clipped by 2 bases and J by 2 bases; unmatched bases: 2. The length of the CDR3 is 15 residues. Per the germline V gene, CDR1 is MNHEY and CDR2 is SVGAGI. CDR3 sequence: CASSYDGRAYNEQFF. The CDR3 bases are TGTGCCAGCAGTTACGACGGGAGGGCCTACAATGAGCAGTTCTTC.

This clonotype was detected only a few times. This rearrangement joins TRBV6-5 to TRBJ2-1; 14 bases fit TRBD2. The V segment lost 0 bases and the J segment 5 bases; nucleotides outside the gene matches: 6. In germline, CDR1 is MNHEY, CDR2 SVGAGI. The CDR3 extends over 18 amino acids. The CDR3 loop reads CASSYSTSGGARDNEQFF. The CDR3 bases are TGTGCCAGCAGTTACTCGACTAGCGGGGGGGCAAGGGACAATGAGCAGTTCTTC.

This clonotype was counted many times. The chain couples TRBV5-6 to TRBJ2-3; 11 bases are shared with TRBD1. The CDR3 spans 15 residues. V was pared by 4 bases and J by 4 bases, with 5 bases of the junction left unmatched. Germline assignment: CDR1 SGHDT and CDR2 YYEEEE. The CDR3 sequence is CASSPGQGVADTQYF. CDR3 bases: TGTGCCAGCAGCCCGGGACAGGGGGTTGCAGATACGCAGTATTTT.

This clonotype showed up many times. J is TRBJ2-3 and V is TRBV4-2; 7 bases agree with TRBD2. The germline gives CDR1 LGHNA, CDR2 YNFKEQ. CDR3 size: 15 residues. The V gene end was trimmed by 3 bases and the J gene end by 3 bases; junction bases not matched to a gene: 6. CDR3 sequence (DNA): TGTGCCAGCAGCCATGCTCACGGGGGGACAGATACGCAGTATTTT. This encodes CASSHAHGGTDTQYF.

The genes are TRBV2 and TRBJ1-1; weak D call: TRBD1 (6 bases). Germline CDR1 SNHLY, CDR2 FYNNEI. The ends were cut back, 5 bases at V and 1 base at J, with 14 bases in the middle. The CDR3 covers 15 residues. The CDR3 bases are TGTGCCAGCAGTTACCAGGGGCGAGCGAACACTGAAGCTTTCTTT. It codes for CASSYQGRANTEAFF.

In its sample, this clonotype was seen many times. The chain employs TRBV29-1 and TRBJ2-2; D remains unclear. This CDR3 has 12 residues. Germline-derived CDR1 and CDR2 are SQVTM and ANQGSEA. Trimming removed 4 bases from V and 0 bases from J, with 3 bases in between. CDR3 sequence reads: CSVGTNTGELFF. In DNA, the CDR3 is TGCAGCGTTGGGACGAACACCGGGGAGCTGTTTTTT.

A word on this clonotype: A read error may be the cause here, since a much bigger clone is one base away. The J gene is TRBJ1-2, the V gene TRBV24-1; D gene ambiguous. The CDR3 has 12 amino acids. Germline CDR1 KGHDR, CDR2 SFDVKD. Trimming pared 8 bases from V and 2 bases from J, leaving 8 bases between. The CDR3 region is CATKGNNYGYTF. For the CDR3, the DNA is TGTGCCACCAAGGGAAACAACTATGGCTACACCTTC.

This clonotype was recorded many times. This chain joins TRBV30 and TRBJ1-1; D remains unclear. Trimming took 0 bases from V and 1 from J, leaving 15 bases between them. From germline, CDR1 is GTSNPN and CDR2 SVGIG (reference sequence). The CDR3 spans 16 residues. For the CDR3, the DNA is TGTGCCTGGAGTGTACGCCCTTCCCGCAGGAACACTGAAGCTTTCTTT. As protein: CAWSVRPSRRNTEAFF.

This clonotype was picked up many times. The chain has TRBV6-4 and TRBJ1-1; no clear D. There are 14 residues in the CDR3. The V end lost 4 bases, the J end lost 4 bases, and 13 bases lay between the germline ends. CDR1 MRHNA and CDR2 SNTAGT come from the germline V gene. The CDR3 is CASSVSLRATEAFF. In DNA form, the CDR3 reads TGTGCCAGCAGTGTATCTCTCCGGGCCACTGAAGCTTTCTTT.

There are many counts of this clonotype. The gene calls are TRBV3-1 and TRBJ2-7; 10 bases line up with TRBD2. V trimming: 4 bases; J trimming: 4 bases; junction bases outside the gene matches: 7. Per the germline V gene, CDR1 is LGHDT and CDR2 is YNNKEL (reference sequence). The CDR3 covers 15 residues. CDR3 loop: CASSPRASGRYEQYF. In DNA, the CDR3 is TGTGCCAGCAGCCCCCGGGCTAGCGGGAGATACGAGCAGTACTTC.

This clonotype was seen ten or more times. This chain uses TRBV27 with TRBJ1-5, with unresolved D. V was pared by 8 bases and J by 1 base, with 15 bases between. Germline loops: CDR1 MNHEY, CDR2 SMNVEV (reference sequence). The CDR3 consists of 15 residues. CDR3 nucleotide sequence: TGTGCCAGCGGATCCTCAAGACGGAGCAATCAGCCCCAGCATTTT. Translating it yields CASGSSRRSNQPQHF.

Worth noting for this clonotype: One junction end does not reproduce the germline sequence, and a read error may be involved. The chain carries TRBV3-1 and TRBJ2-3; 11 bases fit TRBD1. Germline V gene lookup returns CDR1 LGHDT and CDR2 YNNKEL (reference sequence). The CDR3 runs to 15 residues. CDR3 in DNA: TGTGCCAGCAGCCAGGGACAGGGGGTCACAGATACGCGGTATTTT. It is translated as CASSQGQGVTDTRYF.

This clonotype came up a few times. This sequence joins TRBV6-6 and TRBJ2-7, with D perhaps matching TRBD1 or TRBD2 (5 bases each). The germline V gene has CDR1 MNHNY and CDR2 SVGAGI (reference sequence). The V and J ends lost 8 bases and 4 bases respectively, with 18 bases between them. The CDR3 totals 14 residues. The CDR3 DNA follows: TGTGCCAGCGACGCCTCCGGGACGGGATACGAGCAGTACTTC. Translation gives CASDASGTGYEQYF.

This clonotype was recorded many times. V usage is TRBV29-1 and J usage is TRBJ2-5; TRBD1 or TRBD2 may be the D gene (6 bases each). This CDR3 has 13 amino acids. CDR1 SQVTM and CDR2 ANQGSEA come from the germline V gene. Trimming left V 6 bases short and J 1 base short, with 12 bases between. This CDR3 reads CSVKQGGQETQYF. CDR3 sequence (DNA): TGCAGCGTCAAACAGGGAGGCCAAGAGACCCAGTACTTC.

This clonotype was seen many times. The CDR3 protein is CASSYSGAGENTDTQYF. CDR3 DNA: TGTGCCAGCAGTTACTCTGGGGCGGGGGAGAACACAGATACGCAGTATTTT. This sequence joins TRBV6-6 and TRBJ2-3; 7 nucleotides agree with TRBD2. The germline CDR1 and CDR2 sequences are MNHNY and SVGAGI (reference sequence). The length of the CDR3 is 17 residues. Trimming took 0 bases from V and 2 from J; bases not matched to a gene: 8.

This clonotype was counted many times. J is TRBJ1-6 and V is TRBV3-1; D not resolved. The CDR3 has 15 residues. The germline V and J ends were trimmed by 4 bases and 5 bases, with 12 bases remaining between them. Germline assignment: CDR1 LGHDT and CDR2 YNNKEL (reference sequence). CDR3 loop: CASSPRRADNSPLHF. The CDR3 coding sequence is TGTGCCAGCAGCCCCAGGCGGGCAGATAATTCACCCCTCCACTTT.

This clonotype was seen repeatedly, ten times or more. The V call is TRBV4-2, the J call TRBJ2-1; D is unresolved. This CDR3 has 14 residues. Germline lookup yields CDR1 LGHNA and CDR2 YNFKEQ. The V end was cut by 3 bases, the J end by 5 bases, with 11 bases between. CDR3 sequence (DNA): TGTGCCAGCAGCCAGGGTGGTCAGAACAATGAGCAGTTCTTC. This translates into CASSQGGQNNEQFF.

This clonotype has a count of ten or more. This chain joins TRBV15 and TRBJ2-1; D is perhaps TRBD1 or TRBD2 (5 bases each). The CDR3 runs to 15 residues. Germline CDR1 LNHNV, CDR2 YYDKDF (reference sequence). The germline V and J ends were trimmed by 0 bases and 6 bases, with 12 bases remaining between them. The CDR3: CATSRDRAGSNEQFF. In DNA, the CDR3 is TGTGCCACCAGCAGAGATCGAGCAGGGAGCAATGAGCAGTTCTTC.

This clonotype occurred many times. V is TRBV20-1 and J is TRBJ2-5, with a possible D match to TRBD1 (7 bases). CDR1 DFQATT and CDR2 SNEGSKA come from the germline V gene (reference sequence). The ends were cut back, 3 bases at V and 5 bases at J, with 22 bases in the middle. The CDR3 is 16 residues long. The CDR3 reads CSASPGGTTRGETQYF. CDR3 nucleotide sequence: TGCAGTGCTAGTCCAGGGGGGACAACCAGAGGGGAGACCCAGTACTTC.